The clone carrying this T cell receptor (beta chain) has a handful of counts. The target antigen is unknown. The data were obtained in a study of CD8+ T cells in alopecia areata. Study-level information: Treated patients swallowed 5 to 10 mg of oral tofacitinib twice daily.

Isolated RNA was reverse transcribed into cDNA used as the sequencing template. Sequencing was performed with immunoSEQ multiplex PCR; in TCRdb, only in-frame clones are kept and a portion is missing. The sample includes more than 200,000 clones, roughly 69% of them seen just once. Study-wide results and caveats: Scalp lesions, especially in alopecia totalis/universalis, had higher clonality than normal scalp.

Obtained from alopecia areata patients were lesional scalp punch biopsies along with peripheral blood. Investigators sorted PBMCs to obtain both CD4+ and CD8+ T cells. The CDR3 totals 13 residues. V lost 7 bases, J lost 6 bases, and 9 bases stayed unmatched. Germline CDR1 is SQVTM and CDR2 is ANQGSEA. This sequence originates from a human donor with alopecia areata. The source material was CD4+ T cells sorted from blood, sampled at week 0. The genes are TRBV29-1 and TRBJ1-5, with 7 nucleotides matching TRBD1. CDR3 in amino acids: CSASDRDGQPQHF. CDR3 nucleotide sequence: TGCAGCGCTTCCGACAGGGACGGTCAGCCCCAGCATTTT. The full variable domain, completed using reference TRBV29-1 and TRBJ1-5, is SAVISQKPSRDICQRGTSLTIQCQVDSQVTMMFWYRQQPGQSLTLIATANQGSEATYESGFVIDKFPISRPNLTFSTLTVSNMSPEDSSIYLCSASDRDGQPQHFGDGTRLSIL.